One and the same sample provided the 21 T cell receptor beta chains below, sequenced in a study of brain T cells in children with intractable seizures. This table comes from immunoSEQ multiplex PCR, and its TCRdb copy is limited to in-frame clones, with some not included. In the table there are fewer than 150,000 clones, approximately 94% of which are singletons. Sample: peripheral blood, taken at surgery. Source of these receptors: a boy under three years old with hemimegalencephaly and intractable seizures.

J is TRBJ1-4 and V is TRBV2, with 7 bases lining up with TRBD1. The germline V gene has CDR1 SNHLY and CDR2 FYNNEI. CDR3 length equals 15 residues. V dropped 7 bases and J dropped 8; count of bases not matched to a gene: 13. In nucleotides, the CDR3 is TGTGCCAGCACGAGGGAGTGGGACAGCACCGAAAAACTGTTTTTT. Translated, it gives CASTREWDSTEKLFF.

V and J are TRBV2 and TRBJ2-5, with 8 bases matching TRBD2. V lost 6 bases and J lost 5; bases outside the gene matches: 11. Germline loops: CDR1 SNHLY, CDR2 FYNNEI. The CDR3 totals 15 residues. The DNA for the CDR3 is TGTGCCAGCAGGCCCCAAGCGGGAGCGCGGGAGACCCAGTACTTC. The encoded protein is CASRPQAGARETQYF. The variable domain in full, with the rest retrieved from reference TRBV2 and TRBJ2-5, is EPEVTQTPSHQVTQMGQEVILRCVPISNHLYFYWYRQILGQKVEFLVSFYNNEISEKSEIFDDQFSVERPDGSNFTLKIRSTKLEDSAMYFCASRPQAGARETQYFGPGTRLLVL.

This sequence joins TRBV5-6 and TRBJ2-3, with D hard to call. V lost 1 base and J 2 bases, leaving 8 bases between the germline ends. Germline V CDR1 and CDR2: SGHDT, YYEEEE. CDR3 size: 14 residues. The CDR3 bases are TGTGCCAGCAGCTTGTGGCGGAACACAGATACGCAGTATTTT. Its protein is CASSLWRNTDTQYF.

The chain carries TRBV5-4 and TRBJ2-3; 14 bases agree with TRBD2. In germline, CDR1 is SGHNT, CDR2 YYREEE (reference sequence). The CDR3 sequence is 16 residues long. V lost 3 bases, J lost 6 bases, and 6 bases stayed unmatched. CDR3 region: CASSWGTSGRRDTQYF. CDR3 bases: TGTGCCAGCAGCTGGGGGACTAGCGGGAGAAGGGATACGCAGTATTTT.

The chain is built from TRBV2 and TRBJ1-1, with no clear D. V shed 4 bases and J shed 3 bases, with 9 bases lying between them. Per the germline V gene, CDR1 is SNHLY and CDR2 is FYNNEI. This CDR3 is 13 amino acids long. The CDR3 bases are TGTGCCAGCAGTGGGTGGTACTACACTGAAGCTTTCTTT. Its protein product is CASSGWYYTEAFF.

The chain's CDR3 is CSVATGFYGYTF. CDR3 bases: TGCAGCGTTGCGACTGGTTTTTATGGCTACACCTTC. The gene calls are TRBV29-1 and TRBJ1-2; D not certain. The V end was cut by 4 bases, the J end by 5 bases, with 11 bases between. This CDR3 is 12 amino acids long. Per the germline V gene, CDR1 is SQVTM and CDR2 is ANQGSEA.

The V gene is TRBV13, the J gene TRBJ2-7, with D possibly being TRBD2 (6 bases). The CDR3 covers 13 residues. The germline V gene encodes CDR1 PRHDT and CDR2 FYEKMQ (reference sequence). V lost 5 bases, J lost 1 base, and 9 bases lay in between. CDR3 sequence: CASSHSGSYEQYF. CDR3 DNA sequence: TGTGCCAGCAGCCACAGCGGGTCCTACGAGCAGTACTTC.

The chain links TRBV27 to TRBJ2-3; perhaps TRBD1 as D (5 bases). CDR1 is MNHEY, CDR2 SMNVEV, per germline (reference sequence). This CDR3 comprises 13 residues. The V end was cut by 1 base, the J end by 6 bases, with 8 bases between. CDR3 nucleotide sequence: TGTGCCAGCAGTTTATATTACAGGGATACGCAGTATTTT. Protein product: CASSLYYRDTQYF.

The V call is TRBV12-3 or TRBV12-4, the J call TRBJ1-1, with no clear D. CDR3 length: 12 amino acids. V was shortened by 1 base and J by 7 bases, with 7 bases between the two germline ends. CDR3 residues: CASSLVRLEAFF. The DNA for the CDR3 is TGTGCCAGCAGTTTAGTGCGGCTTGAAGCTTTCTTT.

The V gene is TRBV7-9, the J gene TRBJ1-1; D remains ambiguous. In germline, CDR1 is SEHNR, CDR2 FQNEAQ (reference sequence). V was pared by 4 bases and J by 4 bases, with 13 bases between. The CDR3 consists of 14 residues. CDR3 DNA sequence: TGTGCCAGCAGCTCGCTTTTAGGGAGCACTGAAGCTTTCTTT. This encodes CASSSLLGSTEAFF.

The chain combines TRBV11-3 with TRBJ2-1; D unclear. The CDR3 has 13 residues. V lost 5 bases, J lost 5 bases, and 10 bases lay in between. Germline loops: CDR1 SGHNT, CDR2 YENEEA. CDR3 in DNA: TGTGCCAGCAGCCAGACACCGAACAATGAGCAGTTCTTC. Translation: CASSQTPNNEQFF. Together with reference TRBV11-3 and TRBJ2-1, the CDR3 gives the full variable domain: EAGVVQSPRYKIIEKKQPVAFWCNPISGHNTLYWYLQNLGQGPELLIRYENEEAVDDSQLPKDRFSAERLKGVDSTLKIQPAELGDSAVYLCASSQTPNNEQFFGPGTRLTVL.

The chain recombines TRBV5-1 with TRBJ2-7, with 12 bases that match TRBD2. The CDR3 spans 16 residues. V trimming: 4 bases; J trimming: 6 bases; junction bases outside the gene matches: 11. Germline CDR1 is SGHRS and CDR2 is YFSETQ. CDR3 DNA: TGCGCCAGCAGCATAGGACTAGCGGGAAGAGTCGGCGAGCAGTACTTC. Translating gives CASSIGLAGRVGEQYF.

The rearrangement uses TRBV19 and TRBJ2-7, with TRBD2 as a possible D gene (6 bases). Germline V gene sequence: CDR1 LNHDA, CDR2 SQIVND (reference sequence). This CDR3 comprises 14 residues. The V end lost 5 bases, the J end lost 3 bases, and 14 bases lay between the germline ends. The CDR3 protein is CASSLRLVNYEQYF. CDR3 nucleotide sequence: TGTGCCAGTAGTCTCAGACTAGTGAACTACGAGCAGTACTTC.

The chain is built from TRBV28 and TRBJ2-2, with 13 positions matching TRBD2. CDR3 length: 16 residues. The germline CDR1 and CDR2 sequences are MDHEN and SYDVKM. V dropped 5 bases and J dropped 7; count of bases not matched to a gene: 7. The CDR3 sequence: CASSPGTSGDDGELFF. CDR3 sequence (DNA): TGTGCCAGCAGTCCCGGGACTAGCGGGGATGACGGGGAGCTGTTTTTT.

This sequence joins TRBV4-3 and TRBJ2-4, with TRBD2 as a possible D gene (6 bases). Per germline, CDR1 LGHNA and CDR2 YSLEER. V lost 1 base and J 5 bases, leaving 18 bases between the germline ends. This CDR3 has 17 amino acids. Here the CDR3 reads CASSQGGTAAGQNIQYF. The CDR3 bases are TGCGCCAGCAGCCAAGGGGGGACCGCCGCGGGACAAAACATTCAGTACTTC.

The chain employs TRBV30 and TRBJ2-3; D remains ambiguous. The V and J ends lost 4 bases and 1 base respectively, with 12 bases between them. The germline CDR1 and CDR2 sequences are GTSNPN and SVGIG (reference sequence). The CDR3 is 14 residues long. The CDR3 DNA sequence: TGTGCCTGGAACCTTCAATGGGGCACAGATACGCAGTATTTT. As protein: CAWNLQWGTDTQYF. Supplemented by reference TRBV30 and TRBJ2-3, the full variable domain reads SQTIHQWPATLVQPVGSPLSLECTVEGTSNPNLYWYRQAAGRGLQLLFYSVGIGQISSEVPQNLSASRPQDRQFILSSKKLLLSDSGFYLCAWNLQWGTDTQYFGPGTRLTVL.

The chain recombines TRBV5-1 with TRBJ2-1; D possibly corresponds to TRBD1 (5 bases). The germline V and J ends were trimmed by 2 bases and 6 bases, with 9 bases remaining between them. The CDR3 is 13 residues long. CDR1 and CDR2 from the germline V gene are SGHRS and YFSETQ. CDR3 coding DNA: TGCGCCAGCAGCTTCGGCAGGGTCAATGAGCAGTTCTTC. Amino acids: CASSFGRVNEQFF. Full variable domain (outside the CDR3, taken from reference TRBV5-1 and TRBJ2-1): KAGVTQTPRYLIKTRGQQVTLSCSPISGHRSVSWYQQTPGQGLQFLFEYFSETQRNKGNFPGRFSGRQFSNSRSEMNVSTLELGDSALYLCASSFGRVNEQFFGPGTRLTVL.

This chain links TRBV5-4 with TRBJ2-3; D is possibly TRBD2 (6 bases). Germline V lookup: CDR1 SGHNT, CDR2 YYREEE (reference sequence). V gave up 0 bases and J gave up 2 bases, with 19 bases separating them. This CDR3 contains 18 residues. CDR3 sequence: CASSLAPPGATYTDTQYF. The CDR3, as DNA: TGTGCCAGCAGCTTGGCCCCCCCGGGAGCGACCTACACAGATACGCAGTATTTT.

The V call is TRBV14, the J call TRBJ2-7, with 14 bases identical to TRBD2. This CDR3 comprises 16 residues. Germline V CDR1 and CDR2: SGHDN, FVKESK. Trimming at V came to 0 bases and at J to 10 bases, leaving 8 bases not matched to a gene. The CDR3 DNA is TGTGCCAGCAGCCAAGATTGGGGGACTAGCGGGAGCCAACAGTACTTC. As protein: CASSQDWGTSGSQQYF.

This chain uses TRBV6-4 with TRBJ2-5; D remains ambiguous. Germline V lookup: CDR1 MRHNA, CDR2 SNTAGT. The CDR3 loop spans 13 amino acids. V lost 7 bases and J lost 1, with 10 bases in between. CDR3 in amino acids: CASNCSIQETQYF. CDR3 DNA: TGTGCCAGCAATTGTTCGATCCAAGAGACCCAGTACTTC.

The genes are TRBV28 and TRBJ2-5, with 9 bases aligning to TRBD2. Losses at the gene ends were 5 bases for V and 4 bases for J; bases not matched to a gene: 8. This CDR3 region has 15 residues. Germline lookup yields CDR1 MDHEN and CDR2 SYDVKM. CDR3 residues: CASSRTSAKGETQYF. DNA of the CDR3: TGTGCCAGCAGTCGGACTAGCGCCAAGGGAGAGACCCAGTACTTC. The entire variable domain, with the rest obtained from reference TRBV28 and TRBJ2-5, is as follows: DVKVTQSSRYLVKRTGEKVFLECVQDMDHENMFWYRQDPGLGLRLIYFSYDVKMKEKGDIPEGYSVSREKKERFSLILESASTNQTSMYLCASSRTSAKGETQYFGPGTRLLVL.